The 3 T cell receptor beta chains presented below share a single source sample, sequenced in a study of T cell responses to AZD1222 COVID-19 vaccine. Assay: immunoSEQ multiplex PCR; the TCRdb copy retains only in-frame clones and omits some. Here the sample spans fewer than 200,000 clones, 90% being singletons. The input for sequencing was peripheral blood, taken on day 0 of AZD1222 vaccination. The source of these receptors is an adult in good health.

The rearrangement joins TRBV6-2 or TRBV6-3 to TRBJ2-7; 7 bases match TRBD1. Per the germline V gene, CDR1 is MNHEY and CDR2 is SVGEGT. With V trimmed by 2 bases and J by 0 bases, 16 bases remained unmatched. The CDR3 is 19 amino acids. Here the CDR3 DNA reads TGTGCCAGCAGTTACCCTCGACAGGGCCCCCAACAGGGCTCCTACGAGCAGTACTTC. Its protein product is CASSYPRQGPQQGSYEQYF.

J is TRBJ1-5 and V is TRBV27; D unresolved. The CDR3 covers 12 residues. V lost 6 bases to trimming and J lost 3 bases, with 6 bases between them. Germline values: CDR1 MNHEY, CDR2 SMNVEV (reference sequence). CDR3 DNA sequence: TGTGCCAGCAGCTCGTACAATCAGCCCCAGCATTTT. Residues: CASSSYNQPQHF.

V usage is TRBV4-2 and J usage is TRBJ1-6, with D maybe TRBD1 (5 bases). V shed 3 bases and J shed 4 bases, with 10 bases lying between them. CDR1 and CDR2 (germline): LGHNA, YNFKEQ. CDR3 size: 15 residues. DNA of the CDR3: TGTGCCAGCAGCCAGGGACGCGGGTATAATTCACCCCTCCACTTT. It specifies CASSQGRGYNSPLHF.